Listed here are 19 T cell receptor beta chains from one sample, sequenced in a study of molecular identifiers for immune sequencing clone quantification. TCRdb redid the calling of the PCR reads with MiXCR, one entry per CDR3 protein. The profile covers about half a million distinct CDR3 sequences, with around 23% appearing a single time and roughly 0.79% taken by the ten largest. The sequenced sample was naive CD8+ T cells from blood, with Jurkat cell RNA spiked in. Subset meaning: FACS-sorted CD8+CD4-CCR7+CD45RA+ naive T cells. These receptors were collected from a human donor in good health. Some libraries in this study had Jurkat cell RNA spiked in.

In this sample, this clonotype turned up many times. The chain links TRBV7-9 to TRBJ1-1; 9 bases are a match to TRBD1. The CDR3 consists of 16 residues. Trimming removed 5 bases from V and 6 bases from J; junction bases left unmatched: 13. Per germline, CDR1 SEHNR and CDR2 FQNEAQ (reference sequence). DNA of the CDR3: TGTGCCAGCAGCCCGCGACAGGGGGATAAGGTTGCTGAAGCTTTCTTT. Encoded protein: CASSPRQGDKVAEAFF.

This clonotype was seen a few times. V and J are TRBV5-6 and TRBJ1-4; D gene uncertain. The CDR3 contains 14 residues. The germline V gene encodes CDR1 SGHDT and CDR2 YYEEEE. V lost 4 bases, J lost 9 bases, and 16 bases lay in between. The CDR3 nucleotides read TGTGCCAGCAGCCCCAGAGGTCCAATTAAAAAACTGTTTTTT. Translation: CASSPRGPIKKLFF.

The chain uses TRBV27 and TRBJ2-7, with D maybe TRBD2 (6 bases). Germline CDR1 and CDR2: MNHEY and SMNVEV (reference sequence). There are 15 residues in the CDR3. Deletions cut 4 bases from V and 1 base from J, with 14 bases between. CDR3 in DNA: TGTGCCAGCAGTTCGCCGGGACTGGGGTCCTACGAGCAGTACTTC. Translating gives CASSSPGLGSYEQYF.

This clonotype turned up a few times. The chain links TRBV27 to TRBJ2-1, with TRBD1 identical over 7 bases. Losses at the gene ends were 6 bases for V and 5 bases for J; bases not matched to a gene: 10. Germline loops: CDR1 MNHEY, CDR2 SMNVEV (reference sequence). The CDR3 loop spans 15 amino acids. The CDR3 loop reads CASSNNRGHNNEQFF. Written as DNA, the CDR3 is TGTGCCAGCAGCAATAACAGGGGACACAACAATGAGCAGTTCTTC.

The chain couples TRBV3-1 to TRBJ2-3; 8 nucleotides agree with TRBD2. The CDR3 totals 17 residues. Germline values: CDR1 LGHDT, CDR2 YNNKEL (reference sequence). Trimming removed 1 base from V and 3 bases from J; junction bases left unmatched: 9. Here the CDR3 reads CASSQGTSGIGTDTQYF. In nucleotides, the CDR3 is TGTGCCAGCAGCCAAGGAACTAGCGGAATAGGGACAGATACGCAGTATTTT.

The rearrangement links TRBV2 to TRBJ2-2, with TRBD1 as a possible D gene (5 bases). This CDR3 spans 13 amino acids. The V gene lost 8 bases and the J gene lost 3 bases, with 10 bases spanning the gap. Germline V gene sequence: CDR1 SNHLY, CDR2 FYNNEI. This chain's CDR3 is CASGTTDTGELFF. CDR3 in DNA: TGTGCCAGCGGCACGACAGACACCGGGGAGCTGTTTTTT. Based on the CDR3 plus reference TRBV2 and TRBJ2-2, the full variable domain is EPEVTQTPSHQVTQMGQEVILRCVPISNHLYFYWYRQILGQKVEFLVSFYNNEISEKSEIFDDQFSVERPDGSNFTLKIRSTKLEDSAMYFCASGTTDTGELFFGEGSRLTVL.

This clonotype appeared once. A much larger clone sits a single nucleotide away, making a read error possible. The J gene is TRBJ1-1, the V gene TRBV18; D gene unclear. The germline V gene has CDR1 KGHSH and CDR2 LQKENI. Trimming stripped 2 bases from V and 0 bases from J, with 4 bases between. This CDR3 has 13 residues. The CDR3 here is CASSPVMNTEAFF. The CDR3 DNA reads as TGTGCCAGCTCACCAGTCATGAACACTGAAGCTTTCTTT.

V usage is TRBV5-1 and J usage is TRBJ2-5; D not resolved. Trimming removed 0 bases from V and 5 bases from J, with 20 bases in between. Germline assignment: CDR1 SGHRS and CDR2 YFSETQ. The CDR3 loop spans 17 amino acids. The CDR3 nucleotides are TGCGCCAGCAGCTTGGTTCGTCGGCATGGGGTCGGGGAGACCCAGTACTTC. This encodes CASSLVRRHGVGETQYF.

To note about this clonotype: A much larger clonotype is one base distant, so this may be a read error. The J gene is TRBJ1-1, the V gene TRBV4-3, with D hard to call. The CDR3 spans 15 residues. Per the germline V gene, CDR1 is LGHNA and CDR2 is YSLEER. This CDR3 reads CANSQDGGENTEAFF. CDR3 sequence (DNA): TGCGCCAACAGCCAAGACGGCGGAGAGAACACTGAAGCTTTCTTT.

V is TRBV6-2 or TRBV6-3 and J is TRBJ1-5; a possible D gene is TRBD1 (6 bases). The CDR3 length is 15 residues. CDR1 is MNHEY, CDR2 SVGEGT, per germline. V lost 5 bases and J lost 7, with 18 bases in between. CDR3 coding DNA: TGTGCCAGCAGTCACGGAACAGGGATTCAACAGCCCCAGCATTTT. It encodes CASSHGTGIQQPQHF.

On this clonotype: A read error is possible here, since a much larger clone lies one base away. The chain has TRBV2 and TRBJ2-6; 13 nucleotides match TRBD2. Germline CDR1 is SNHLY and CDR2 is FYNNEI. The CDR3 loop spans 17 amino acids. The V segment lost 5 bases and the J segment 2 bases; nucleotides outside the gene matches: 3. CDR3 DNA sequence: TGTGCCAGCAGTAGACTAGCGGGGGGTACTGGGGCCAACGTCCTGACTTTC. It translates to CASSRLAGGTGANVLTF.

The chain combines TRBV15 with TRBJ1-5; D call uncertain. V lost 1 base, J lost 0 bases, and 13 bases lay in between. CDR3 length: 17 residues. Germline V gene sequence: CDR1 LNHNV, CDR2 YYDKDF (reference sequence). CDR3 sequence: CATSRAGVPISNQPQHF. The CDR3 DNA follows: TGTGCCACCAGCAGAGCTGGGGTCCCTATTAGCAATCAGCCCCAGCATTTT.

The chain employs TRBV19 and TRBJ2-3, with D unresolved. CDR1 is LNHDA and CDR2 is SQIVND in the germline V gene (reference sequence). The CDR3 runs to 14 residues. V shed 3 bases and J shed 2 bases, with 9 bases lying between them. The CDR3 nucleotides are TGTGCCAGTAGTATCTGGGCAGTCACAGATACGCAGTATTTT. Its translation: CASSIWAVTDTQYF.

This rearrangement joins TRBV20-1 to TRBJ1-2; weak D call: TRBD1 (6 bases). The V end was cut by 2 bases, the J end by 3 bases, with 13 bases between. Germline assignment: CDR1 DFQATT and CDR2 SNEGSKA (reference sequence). The CDR3 is made up of 14 amino acids. The CDR3 spells CSARTGDTYYGYTF. DNA for the CDR3: TGCAGTGCTAGAACTGGGGACACCTACTATGGCTACACCTTC.

The chain joins TRBV7-2 to TRBJ2-7; TRBD1 is a possible D gene (5 bases). Deletions cut 1 base from V and 6 bases from J, with 16 bases between. Germline V lookup: CDR1 SGHTA, CDR2 FQGNSA. This CDR3 has 15 amino acids. In DNA form, the CDR3 reads TGTGCCAGCAGCTTAGATCGCAGGGTGCTAAGCGAGCAGTACTTC. It is translated as CASSLDRRVLSEQYF.

This chain uses TRBV6-1 with TRBJ2-7; D possibly uses TRBD1 or TRBD2 (6 bases each). The CDR3 consists of 16 residues. Germline values: CDR1 MNHNS, CDR2 SASEGT. Trimming shortened V by 8 bases and J by 4 bases, and 24 bases separated the two germline ends. This chain's CDR3 is CASSEGGAGPNYEQYF. CDR3 nucleotides: TGTGCCAGCTCCGAGGGGGGTGCCGGTCCAAATTACGAGCAGTACTTC.

Many counts were recorded for this clonotype. The rearrangement uses TRBV6-5 and TRBJ1-2; D remains ambiguous. Germline V gene sequence: CDR1 MNHEY, CDR2 SVGAGI. This CDR3 contains 13 residues. Trimming stripped 6 bases from V and 2 bases from J, with 10 bases between. The CDR3 DNA sequence: TGTGCCAGCAGCTTTGGAGCCAACTATGGCTACACCTTC. Translated: CASSFGANYGYTF.

Points on this clonotype: The junction departs from germline at one end; a sequencing error may be responsible. The chain uses TRBV10-3 and TRBJ2-5; TRBD2 aligns across 13 bases. The germline V gene encodes CDR1 ENHRY and CDR2 SYGVKD. CDR3 size: 14 residues. The CDR3 is CAFRGLAGEETQYF. CDR3 nucleotides: TGTGCCTTCAGAGGACTAGCGGGAGAAGAGACCCAGTACTTC.

As to this clonotype: A read error may explain this, as a much larger clone is one base away. The chain is built from TRBV7-9 and TRBJ1-1; D not certain. Germline assignment: CDR1 SEHNR and CDR2 FQNEAQ (reference sequence). The CDR3 has 12 residues. The CDR3 sequence: CVSSLAQDQAFF. Here the CDR3 DNA reads TGTGTCAGCAGCTTAGCCCAGGACCAAGCTTTCTTT.